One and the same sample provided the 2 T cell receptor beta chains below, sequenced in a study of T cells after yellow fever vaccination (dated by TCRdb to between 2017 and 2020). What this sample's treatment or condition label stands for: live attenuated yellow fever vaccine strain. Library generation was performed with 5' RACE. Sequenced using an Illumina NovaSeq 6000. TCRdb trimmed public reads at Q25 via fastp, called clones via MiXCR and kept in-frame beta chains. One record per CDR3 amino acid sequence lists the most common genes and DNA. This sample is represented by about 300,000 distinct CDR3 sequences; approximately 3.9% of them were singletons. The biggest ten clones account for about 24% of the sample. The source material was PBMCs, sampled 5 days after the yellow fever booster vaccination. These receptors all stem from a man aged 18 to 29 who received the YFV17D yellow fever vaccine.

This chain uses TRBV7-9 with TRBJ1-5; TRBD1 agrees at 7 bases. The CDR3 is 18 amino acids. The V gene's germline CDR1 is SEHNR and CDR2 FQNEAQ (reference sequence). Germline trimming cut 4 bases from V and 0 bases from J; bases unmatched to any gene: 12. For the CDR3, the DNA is TGTGCCAGCAGCTCAAACGGGGACAGCGGATATAGCAATCAGCCCCAGCATTTT. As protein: CASSSNGDSGYSNQPQHF.

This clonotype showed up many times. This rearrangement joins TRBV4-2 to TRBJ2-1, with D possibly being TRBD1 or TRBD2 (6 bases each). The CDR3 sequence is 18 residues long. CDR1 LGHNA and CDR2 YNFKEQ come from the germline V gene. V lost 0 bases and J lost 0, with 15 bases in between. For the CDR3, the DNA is TGTGCCAGCAGCCAAGAGTTCGGGGGCAAGAGCTCCTACAATGAGCAGTTCTTC. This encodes CASSQEFGGKSSYNEQFF.